Shown below are 24 T cell receptor beta chains from a single sample sequenced in a study of technical replicates of blood from a few donors. Only in-frame clones appear in the TCRdb table, and some are missing; sequencing was by immunoSEQ multiplex PCR. Among around 85,000 clones listed, about 95% were seen once. The sequenced material came from T cells isolated from PBMCs. The receptors here all came from a human donor in good health.

This clone was observed a single time. The chain couples TRBV6-1 to TRBJ1-5, with unresolved D. V lost 4 bases and J 5 bases, leaving 6 bases between the germline ends. The CDR3 has 12 amino acids. The V gene's germline CDR1 is MNHNS and CDR2 SASEGT. The CDR3 sequence: CASSGGYQPQHF. The CDR3 bases are TGTGCCAGCAGTGGAGGGTATCAGCCCCAGCATTTT.

This chain uses TRBV28 with TRBJ2-7, with D perhaps TRBD2 (7 bases). With 5 bases removed from V and 3 bases from J, the gap between germline ends came to 17 bases. The CDR3 runs to 15 residues. Germline V gene lookup returns CDR1 MDHEN and CDR2 SYDVKM. The CDR3 loop reads CASSPGGGRNYEQYF. DNA for the CDR3: TGTGCCAGCAGTCCTGGGGGGGGCCGCAACTACGAGCAGTACTTC.

This rearrangement joins TRBV6-1 to TRBJ1-3, with D uncertain. Trimming removed 11 bases at V and 3 bases at J, with 17 bases between. The CDR3 extends over 14 amino acids. CDR1 and CDR2 (germline): MNHNS, SASEGT. The CDR3 DNA reads TGTGCCGTGAAGACTGGCCTGTATGGAAACACCATATATTTT. Translating it yields CAVKTGLYGNTIYF.

This chain links TRBV2 with TRBJ2-5, with TRBD2 identical over 13 bases. Germline-derived CDR1 and CDR2 are SNHLY and FYNNEI. The CDR3 has 17 amino acids. V was pared by 5 bases and J by 2 bases, with 8 bases of the junction left unmatched. CDR3 DNA sequence: TGTGCCAGCAGTCCACCGTCGGGACTAGCGGGACAAGAGACCCAGTACTTC. Translating it yields CASSPPSGLAGQETQYF.

The chain has TRBV28 and TRBJ2-2; 14 bases agree with TRBD2. Germline values: CDR1 MDHEN, CDR2 SYDVKM. The CDR3 has 15 amino acids. J gave up 5 bases and V 6 bases, and 2 bases lay outside the gene matches. CDR3 amino acids: CASRGLAGVTGELFF. CDR3 coding DNA: TGTGCCAGCAGGGGACTAGCGGGAGTTACCGGGGAGCTGTTTTTT.

In its sample, this clone was seen once. The CDR3 loop reads CASNSDTNTEAFF. The DNA for the CDR3 is TGTGCCAGCAACTCGGACACAAACACTGAAGCTTTCTTT. J is TRBJ1-1 and V is TRBV2; D is perhaps TRBD1 (5 bases). The germline V gene encodes CDR1 SNHLY and CDR2 FYNNEI. There are 13 residues in the CDR3. V lost 7 bases to trimming and J lost 2 bases, with 11 bases between them.

This clone was observed a single time. The V gene is TRBV20-1, the J gene TRBJ1-4; D unclear. Deletions cut 0 bases from V and 10 bases from J, with 6 bases between. The CDR3 totals 11 residues. Germline loops: CDR1 DFQATT, CDR2 SNEGSKA (reference sequence). DNA for the CDR3: TGCAGTGCTAGAGATAGCGGAAAACTGTTTTTT. Translating it yields CSARDSGKLFF.

To note about this clone: One end of the junction is discordant with germline, which a read error may explain. J is TRBJ1-2 and V is TRBV2; D ambiguous. Germline CDR1 SNHLY, CDR2 FYNNEI. This CDR3 has 11 residues. In DNA form, the CDR3 reads TGTGCCAGCACCTTGGATAGGCCGGGATCCTTC. Protein: CASTLDRPGSF. The full variable domain, its missing parts supplied by reference TRBV2 and TRBJ1-2, is EPEVTQTPSHQVTQMGQEVILRCVPISNHLYFYWYRQILGQKVEFLVSFYNNEISEKSEIFDDQFSVERPDGSNFTLKIRSTKLEDSAMYFCASTLDRPGSFGSGTRLTVV.

The chain has TRBV15 and TRBJ1-2; D gene uncertain. Germline CDR1 and CDR2: LNHNV and YYDKDF (reference sequence). This CDR3 contains 14 residues. V was clipped by 3 bases and J by 4 bases, with 12 bases between them. The CDR3 DNA reads TGTGCCACCAGCAGTTCAGCGCCGGTCTATGGCTACACCTTC. It is translated as CATSSSAPVYGYTF.

The chain employs TRBV5-6 and TRBJ2-2; 8 bases are a match to TRBD2. Trimming at V came to 1 base and at J to 1 base, leaving 9 bases not matched to a gene. Per the germline V gene, CDR1 is SGHDT and CDR2 is YYEEEE. The CDR3 is 18 amino acids. The DNA for the CDR3 is TGTGCCAGCAGCTTGCGGTGGCGGGGGGCCCTGAACACCGGGGAGCTGTTTTTT. Protein product: CASSLRWRGALNTGELFF.

This chain links TRBV23-1 with TRBJ1-2, with D possibly being TRBD1 (6 bases). TRBV23-1 is annotated as an ORF whose role is uncertain. Trimming shortened V by 8 bases and J by 4 bases, and 20 bases separated the two germline ends. The CDR3 spans 15 residues. CDR3 coding DNA: TGCGCCAGCCCATTGGGACCTAGGACAGTCTATGGCTACACCTTC. Its protein product is CASPLGPRTVYGYTF.

The chain has TRBV6-5 and TRBJ2-3; tentative D call: TRBD2 (6 bases). CDR1 is MNHEY and CDR2 is SVGAGI in the germline V gene. CDR3 length: 16 amino acids. The germline V and J ends were trimmed by 0 bases and 2 bases, with 12 bases remaining between them. The CDR3 loop is CASSYSGSGFTDTQYF. In DNA form, the CDR3 reads TGTGCCAGCAGTTACTCGGGTAGCGGATTCACAGATACGCAGTATTTT.

The chain carries TRBV14 and TRBJ2-7; 7 bases agree with TRBD2. Looked up from germline, CDR1 is SGHDN and CDR2 is FVKESK. This CDR3 spans 15 amino acids. The V segment lost 0 bases and the J segment 7 bases; nucleotides outside the gene matches: 9. CDR3 sequence reads: CASSQEAGPYREQYF. CDR3 DNA sequence: TGTGCCAGCAGCCAAGAAGCGGGACCATATCGAGAGCAGTACTTC.

This clone has just one count. The rearrangement links TRBV28 to TRBJ1-3, with TRBD1 as a possible D gene (6 bases). V was cut by 5 bases and J by 0 bases, with 17 bases left in between. Germline lookup yields CDR1 MDHEN and CDR2 SYDVKM. The CDR3 has 17 residues. The DNA for the CDR3 is TGTGCCAGCAGTCCTCCGACAGGCTACCACTCTGGAAACACCATATATTTT. It yields the protein CASSPPTGYHSGNTIYF.

The gene calls are TRBV28 and TRBJ2-2, with TRBD2 matching over 8 bases. The ends lost 5 bases at V and 5 bases at J; junction bases unmatched: 4. This CDR3 comprises 14 residues. The V gene's germline CDR1 is MDHEN and CDR2 SYDVKM. The CDR3 spells CASSQAGATGELFF. CDR3 nucleotide sequence: TGTGCCAGCAGTCAAGCGGGAGCTACCGGGGAGCTGTTTTTT.

The rearrangement joins TRBV5-4 to TRBJ1-1; 10 bases are shared with TRBD1. Germline CDR1 reads SGHNT; CDR2 reads YYREEE (reference sequence). V was pared by 4 bases and J by 7 bases, with 10 bases of the junction left unmatched. The CDR3 runs 15 residues. Here the CDR3 reads CASSIGGQGNFEAFF. The CDR3 DNA sequence: TGTGCCAGCAGCATCGGGGGACAGGGGAATTTTGAAGCTTTCTTT.

J is TRBJ1-1 and V is TRBV14, with 7 bases fitting TRBD1. This CDR3 has 13 amino acids. Germline CDR1 and CDR2: SGHDN and FVKESK. V lost 8 bases to trimming and J lost 1 base; unmatched junction nucleotides: 4. CDR3 DNA: TGTGCCAGCTCGGGACAGCCGAACACTGAAGCTTTCTTT. Translating it yields CASSGQPNTEAFF.

This clone was recorded once. The CDR3 region is CASSDRENTIYF. The CDR3 DNA follows: TGTGCCAGCAGCGACAGGGAAAACACCATATATTTT. The chain combines TRBV9 with TRBJ1-3, with a possible D match to TRBD1 (6 bases). This CDR3 is 12 amino acids long. Trimming removed 3 bases at V and 6 bases at J, with 7 bases between. Germline V gene lookup returns CDR1 SGDLS and CDR2 YYNGEE.

The V gene is TRBV5-4, the J gene TRBJ2-5; D might be TRBD1 (6 bases). This CDR3 is 15 amino acids long. V was pared by 2 bases and J by 2 bases, with 13 bases between. Germline V gene sequence: CDR1 SGHNT, CDR2 YYREEE (reference sequence). CDR3 sequence: CASSFGGQEQETQYF. CDR3 DNA sequence: TGTGCCAGCAGCTTTGGGGGACAAGAACAAGAGACCCAGTACTTC.

The chain carries TRBV29-1 and TRBJ2-2, with D possibly TRBD1 on 5 matching bases. Germline V gene lookup returns CDR1 SQVTM and CDR2 ANQGSEA. The CDR3 covers 13 residues. V was pared by 7 bases and J by 2 bases, with 11 bases between. CDR3 coding DNA: TGCAGCGCTTCAGGGTACAACACCGGGGAGCTGTTTTTT. It codes for CSASGYNTGELFF.

This chain joins TRBV19 and TRBJ2-6; TRBD1 matches at 8 bases. The CDR3 totals 15 residues. V gave up 0 bases and J gave up 11 bases; unmatched junction bases: 6. From germline, CDR1 is LNHDA and CDR2 SQIVND (reference sequence). CDR3 DNA: TGTGCCAGTAGTATAGAGGGACAGGCCGCTCACGTCCTGACTTTC. Protein sequence: CASSIEGQAAHVLTF.

This clone was observed a few times. The V and J genes are TRBV10-1 and TRBJ2-1, with D uncertain. Trimming stripped 0 bases from V and 0 bases from J, with 6 bases between. The CDR3 loop spans 15 amino acids. The germline CDR1 and CDR2 sequences are WNHNN and SYGVQD (reference sequence). CDR3: CASSESYSSYNEQFF. In nucleotides, the CDR3 is TGCGCCAGCAGTGAGTCTTATAGCTCCTACAATGAGCAGTTCTTC.

The chain carries TRBV18 and TRBJ2-7, with 9 bases fitting TRBD1. This CDR3 has 16 residues. The V gene's germline CDR1 is KGHSH and CDR2 LQKENI. V lost 5 bases to trimming and J lost 3 bases; unmatched junction nucleotides: 11. The CDR3 sequence: CASSAAQTGGIYEQYF. In DNA form, the CDR3 reads TGTGCCAGCTCAGCCGCCCAAACAGGGGGCATCTACGAGCAGTACTTC.

The V call is TRBV29-1, the J call TRBJ1-2; a weak D match, TRBD1 (5 bases). V was trimmed by 0 bases and J by 4 bases, leaving 15 bases between them. Germline V gene data show CDR1 as SQVTM and CDR2 as ANQGSEA. This CDR3 is 15 amino acids long. The CDR3 coding sequence is TGCAGCGTTGAAGATCAGGGAATAACGCCCTATGGCTACACCTTC. It translates to CSVEDQGITPYGYTF.